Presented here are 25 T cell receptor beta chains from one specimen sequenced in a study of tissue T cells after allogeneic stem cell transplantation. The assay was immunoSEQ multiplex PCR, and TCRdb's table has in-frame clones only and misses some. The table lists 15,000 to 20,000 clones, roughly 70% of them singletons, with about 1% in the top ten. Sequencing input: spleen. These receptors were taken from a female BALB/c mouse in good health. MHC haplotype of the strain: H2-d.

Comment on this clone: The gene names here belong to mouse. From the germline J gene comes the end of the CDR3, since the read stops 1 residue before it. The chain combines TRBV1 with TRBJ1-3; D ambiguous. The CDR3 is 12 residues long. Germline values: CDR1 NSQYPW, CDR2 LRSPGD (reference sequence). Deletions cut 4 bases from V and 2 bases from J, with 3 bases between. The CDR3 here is CTCSVPGNTLYF. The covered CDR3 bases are TGCACCTGCAGTGTTCCTGGAAATACGCTCTAT.

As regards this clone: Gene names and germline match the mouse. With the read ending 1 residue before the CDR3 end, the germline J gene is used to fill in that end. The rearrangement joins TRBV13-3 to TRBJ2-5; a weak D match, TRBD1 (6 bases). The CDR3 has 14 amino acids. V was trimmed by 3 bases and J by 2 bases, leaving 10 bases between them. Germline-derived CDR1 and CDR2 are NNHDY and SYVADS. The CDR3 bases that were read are TGTGCCAGCAGTGGGGGACAAATCCAAGACACCCAGTAC. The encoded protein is CASSGGQIQDTQY. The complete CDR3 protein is CASSGGQIQDTQYF.

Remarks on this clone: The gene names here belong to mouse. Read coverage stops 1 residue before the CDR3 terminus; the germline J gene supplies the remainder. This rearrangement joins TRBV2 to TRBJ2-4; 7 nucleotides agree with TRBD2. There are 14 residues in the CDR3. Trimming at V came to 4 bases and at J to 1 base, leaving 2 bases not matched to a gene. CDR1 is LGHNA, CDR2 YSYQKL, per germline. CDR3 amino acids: CASSPTGGQNTLYF. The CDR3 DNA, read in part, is TGTGCCAGCAGCCCCACTGGGGGTCAAAACACCTTGTAC.

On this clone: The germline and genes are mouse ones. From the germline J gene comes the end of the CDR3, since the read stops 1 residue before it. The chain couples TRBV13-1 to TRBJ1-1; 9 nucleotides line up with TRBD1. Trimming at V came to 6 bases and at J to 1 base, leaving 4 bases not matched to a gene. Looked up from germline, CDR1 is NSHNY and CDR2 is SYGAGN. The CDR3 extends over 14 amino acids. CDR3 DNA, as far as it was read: TGTGCCAGCAAAAGACAGGGGGGGAACACAGAAGTCTTC. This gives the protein CASKRQGGNTEVF. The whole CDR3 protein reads CASKRQGGNTEVFF.

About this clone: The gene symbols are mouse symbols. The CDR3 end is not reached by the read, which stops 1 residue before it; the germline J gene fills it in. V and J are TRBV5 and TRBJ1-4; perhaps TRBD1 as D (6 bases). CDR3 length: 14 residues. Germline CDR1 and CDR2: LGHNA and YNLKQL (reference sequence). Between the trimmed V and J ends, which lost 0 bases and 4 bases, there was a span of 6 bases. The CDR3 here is CASSQEDSNERLFF. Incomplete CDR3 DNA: TGTGCCAGCAGCCAAGAGGACAGCAACGAAAGATTATTT.

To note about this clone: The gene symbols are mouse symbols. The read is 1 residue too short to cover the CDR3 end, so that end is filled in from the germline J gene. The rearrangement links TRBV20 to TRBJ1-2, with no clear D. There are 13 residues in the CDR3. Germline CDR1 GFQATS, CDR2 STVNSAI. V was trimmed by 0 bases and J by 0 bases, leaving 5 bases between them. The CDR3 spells CGARENANSDYTF. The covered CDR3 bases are TGTGGTGCTAGGGAGAATGCAAACTCCGACTACACC.

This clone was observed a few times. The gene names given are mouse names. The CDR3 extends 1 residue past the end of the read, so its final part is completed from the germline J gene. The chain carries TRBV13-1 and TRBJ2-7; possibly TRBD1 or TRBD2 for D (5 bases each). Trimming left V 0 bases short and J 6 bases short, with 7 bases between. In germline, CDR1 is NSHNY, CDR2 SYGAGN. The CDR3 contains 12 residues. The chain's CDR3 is CASSDAGVEQYF. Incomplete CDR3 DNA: TGTGCCAGCAGTGATGCGGGGGTTGAACAGTAC.

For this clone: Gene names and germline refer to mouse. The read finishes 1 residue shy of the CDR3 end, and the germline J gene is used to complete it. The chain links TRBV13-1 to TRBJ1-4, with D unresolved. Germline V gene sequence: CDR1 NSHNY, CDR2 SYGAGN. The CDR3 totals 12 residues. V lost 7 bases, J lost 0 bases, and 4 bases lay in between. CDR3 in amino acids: CASGISNERLFF. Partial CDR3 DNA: TGTGCCAGCGGGATTTCCAACGAAAGATTATTT.

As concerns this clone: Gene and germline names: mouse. CDR3 DNA, as far as it was read: TGTGCTAGCAGGCGGACAGGGAATTATGCTGAGCAGTTC. The encoded protein is CASRRTGNYAEQF. Given in full, the CDR3 is CASRRTGNYAEQFF. The rearrangement joins TRBV17 to TRBJ2-1, with 8 bases matching TRBD1. The read falls 1 residue short of the CDR3 end, and the missing part is taken from the germline J gene. CDR1 and CDR2 (germline): MNHDT, YYDKIL. This CDR3 has 14 amino acids. The junction had 5 bases not matched to a gene; V was cut back by 6 bases and J by 4 bases.

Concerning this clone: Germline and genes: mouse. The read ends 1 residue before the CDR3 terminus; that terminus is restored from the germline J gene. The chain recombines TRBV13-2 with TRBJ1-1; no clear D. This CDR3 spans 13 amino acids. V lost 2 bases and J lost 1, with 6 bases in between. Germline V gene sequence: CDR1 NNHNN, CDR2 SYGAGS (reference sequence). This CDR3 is CASGDAGNTEVFF. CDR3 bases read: TGTGCCAGCGGTGACGCAGGGAACACAGAAGTCTTC.

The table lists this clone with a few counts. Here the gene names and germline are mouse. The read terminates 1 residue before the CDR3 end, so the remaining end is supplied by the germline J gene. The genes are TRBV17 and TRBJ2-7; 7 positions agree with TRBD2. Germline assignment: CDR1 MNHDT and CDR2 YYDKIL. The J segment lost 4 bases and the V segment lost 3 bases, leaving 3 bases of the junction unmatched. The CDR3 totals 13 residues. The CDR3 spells CASSRLGDYEQYF. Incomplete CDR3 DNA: TGTGCTAGCAGTAGGCTGGGGGATTATGAACAGTAC.

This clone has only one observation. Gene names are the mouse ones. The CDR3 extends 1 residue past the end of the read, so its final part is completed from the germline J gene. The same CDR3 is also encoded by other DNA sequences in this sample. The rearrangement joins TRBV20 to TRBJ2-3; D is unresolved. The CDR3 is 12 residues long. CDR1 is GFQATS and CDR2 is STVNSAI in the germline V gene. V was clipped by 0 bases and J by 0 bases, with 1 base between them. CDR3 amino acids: CGARESAETLYF. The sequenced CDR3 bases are TGTGGTGCTAGGGAAAGTGCAGAAACGCTGTAT.

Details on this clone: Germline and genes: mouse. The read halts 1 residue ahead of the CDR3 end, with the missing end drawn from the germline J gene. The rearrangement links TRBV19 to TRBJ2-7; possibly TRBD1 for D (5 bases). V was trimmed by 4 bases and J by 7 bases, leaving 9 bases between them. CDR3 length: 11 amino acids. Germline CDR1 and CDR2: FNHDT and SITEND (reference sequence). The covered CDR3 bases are TGTGCCAGCAGTCCAGGGCTGGAACAGTAC. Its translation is CASSPGLEQY. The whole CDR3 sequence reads CASSPGLEQYF.

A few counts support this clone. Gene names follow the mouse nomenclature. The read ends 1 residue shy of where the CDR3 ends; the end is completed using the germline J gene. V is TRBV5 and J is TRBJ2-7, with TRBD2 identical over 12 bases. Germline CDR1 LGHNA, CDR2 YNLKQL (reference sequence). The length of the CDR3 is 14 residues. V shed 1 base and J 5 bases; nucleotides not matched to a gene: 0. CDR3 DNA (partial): TGTGCCAGCAGCCAAGGGACTGGGGGGGATGAACAGTAC. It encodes CASSQGTGGDEQY. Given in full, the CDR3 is CASSQGTGGDEQYF.

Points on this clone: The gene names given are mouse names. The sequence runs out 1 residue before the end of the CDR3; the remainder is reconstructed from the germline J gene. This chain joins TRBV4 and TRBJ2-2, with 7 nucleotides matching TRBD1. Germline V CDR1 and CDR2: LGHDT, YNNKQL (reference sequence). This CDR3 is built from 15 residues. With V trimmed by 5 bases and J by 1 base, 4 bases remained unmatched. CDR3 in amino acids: CASSGRDRNTGQLYF. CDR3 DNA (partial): TGTGCCAGCAGCGGCCGGGACAGAAACACCGGGCAGCTCTAC.

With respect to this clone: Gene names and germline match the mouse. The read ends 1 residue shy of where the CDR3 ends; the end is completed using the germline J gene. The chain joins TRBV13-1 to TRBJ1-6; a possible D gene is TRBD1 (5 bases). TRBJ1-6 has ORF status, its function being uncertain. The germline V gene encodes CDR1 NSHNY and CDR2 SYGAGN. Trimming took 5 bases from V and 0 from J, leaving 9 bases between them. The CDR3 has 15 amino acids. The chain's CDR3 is CASSYDSSYNSPLYF. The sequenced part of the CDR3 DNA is TGTGCCAGCAGCTACGACAGTTCCTATAATTCGCCCCTCTAC.

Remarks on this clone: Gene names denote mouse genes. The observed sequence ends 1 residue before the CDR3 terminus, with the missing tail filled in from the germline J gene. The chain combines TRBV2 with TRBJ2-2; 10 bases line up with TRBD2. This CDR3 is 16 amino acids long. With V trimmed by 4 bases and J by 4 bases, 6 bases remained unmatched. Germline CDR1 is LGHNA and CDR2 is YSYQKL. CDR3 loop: CASSPGLGRVTGQLYF. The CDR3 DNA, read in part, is TGTGCCAGCAGCCCGGGACTGGGGCGGGTCACCGGGCAGCTCTAC.

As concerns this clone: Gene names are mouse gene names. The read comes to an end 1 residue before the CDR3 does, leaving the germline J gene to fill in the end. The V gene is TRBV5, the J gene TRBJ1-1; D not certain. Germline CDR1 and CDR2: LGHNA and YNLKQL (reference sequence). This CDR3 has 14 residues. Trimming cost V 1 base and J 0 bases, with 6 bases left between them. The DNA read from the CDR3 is TGTGCCAGCAGCCAAGTTCAGACAAACACAGAAGTCTTC. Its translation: CASSQVQTNTEVF. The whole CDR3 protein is CASSQVQTNTEVFF.

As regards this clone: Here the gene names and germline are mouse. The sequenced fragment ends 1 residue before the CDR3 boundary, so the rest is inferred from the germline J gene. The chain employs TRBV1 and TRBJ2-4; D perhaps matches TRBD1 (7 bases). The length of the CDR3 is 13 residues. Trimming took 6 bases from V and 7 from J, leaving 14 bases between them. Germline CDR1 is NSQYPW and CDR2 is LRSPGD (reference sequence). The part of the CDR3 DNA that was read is TGCACCTGCAGCCCCGTCAGGGGGGACACCTTGTAC. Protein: CTCSPVRGDTLY. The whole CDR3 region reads CTCSPVRGDTLYF.

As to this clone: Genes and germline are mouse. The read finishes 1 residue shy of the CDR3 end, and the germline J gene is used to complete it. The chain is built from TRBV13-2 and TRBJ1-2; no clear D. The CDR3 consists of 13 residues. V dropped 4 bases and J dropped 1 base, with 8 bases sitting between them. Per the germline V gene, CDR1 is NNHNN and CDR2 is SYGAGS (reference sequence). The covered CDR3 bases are TGTGCCAGCGGTCCCGACCGAAACTCCGACTACACC. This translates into CASGPDRNSDYT. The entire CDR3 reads CASGPDRNSDYTF.

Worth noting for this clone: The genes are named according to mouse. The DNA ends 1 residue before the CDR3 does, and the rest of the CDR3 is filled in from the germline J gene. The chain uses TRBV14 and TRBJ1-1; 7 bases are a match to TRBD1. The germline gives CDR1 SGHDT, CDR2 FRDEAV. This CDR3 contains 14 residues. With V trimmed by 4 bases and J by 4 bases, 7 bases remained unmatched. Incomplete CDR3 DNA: TGTGCCAGCAGTCCTCAGGGGGGAGGCACAGAAGTCTTC. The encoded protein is CASSPQGGGTEVF. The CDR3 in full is CASSPQGGGTEVFF.

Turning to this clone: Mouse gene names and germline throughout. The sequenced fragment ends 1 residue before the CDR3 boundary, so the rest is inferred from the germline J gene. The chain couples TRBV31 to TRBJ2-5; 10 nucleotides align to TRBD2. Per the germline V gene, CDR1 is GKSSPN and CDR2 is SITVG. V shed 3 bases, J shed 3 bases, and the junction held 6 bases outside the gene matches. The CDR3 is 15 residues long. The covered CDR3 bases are TGTGCCTGGAGCCCCGACTGGGGGGTACAAGACACCCAGTAC. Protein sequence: CAWSPDWGVQDTQY. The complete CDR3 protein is CAWSPDWGVQDTQYF. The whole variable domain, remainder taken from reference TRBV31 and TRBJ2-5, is AQTIHQWPVAEIKAVGSPLSLGCTIKGKSSPNLYWYWQATGGTLQQLFYSITVGQVESVVQLNLSASRPKDDQFILSTEKLLLSHSGFYLCAWSPDWGVQDTQYFGPGTRLLVL.

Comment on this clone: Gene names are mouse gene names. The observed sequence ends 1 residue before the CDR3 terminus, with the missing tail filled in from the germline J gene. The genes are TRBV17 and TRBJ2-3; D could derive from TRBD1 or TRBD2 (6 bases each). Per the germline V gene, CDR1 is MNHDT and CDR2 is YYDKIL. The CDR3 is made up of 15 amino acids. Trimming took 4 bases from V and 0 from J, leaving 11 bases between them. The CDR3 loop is CASSNGGGSAETLYF. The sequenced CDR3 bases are TGTGCTAGCAGTAACGGGGGCGGTAGTGCAGAAACGCTGTAT.

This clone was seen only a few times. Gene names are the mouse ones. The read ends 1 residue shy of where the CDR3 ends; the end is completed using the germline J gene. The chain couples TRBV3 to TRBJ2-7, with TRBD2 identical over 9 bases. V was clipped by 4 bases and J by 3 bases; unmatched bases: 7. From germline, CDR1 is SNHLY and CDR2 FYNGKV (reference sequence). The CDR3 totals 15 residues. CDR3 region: CASSSSPGLGYEQYF. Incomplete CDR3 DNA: TGTGCCAGCAGCTCCTCCCCGGGACTGGGCTATGAACAGTAC.

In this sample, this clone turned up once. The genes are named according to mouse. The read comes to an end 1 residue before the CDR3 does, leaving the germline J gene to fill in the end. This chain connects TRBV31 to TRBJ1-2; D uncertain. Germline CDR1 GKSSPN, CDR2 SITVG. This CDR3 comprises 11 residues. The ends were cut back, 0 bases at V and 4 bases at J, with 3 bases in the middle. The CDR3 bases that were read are TGTGCCTGGAGTCTTGGCTCCGACTACACC. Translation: CAWSLGSDYT. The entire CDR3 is CAWSLGSDYTF.